The 6 T cell receptor beta chains presented below share a single source sample, sequenced in a study of blood T cell repertoires in COVID-19 (dated by TCRdb to about 2020). Receptor amplification or capture employed the immunoSEQ multiplex PCR assay. TCRdb holds this immuneACCESS table with in-frame rearrangements only. Some clones are missing; in checked studies, unresolved V genes explain under half, and the rest has no known cause. The sample records over 200,000 clones, about 79% of which are singletons. Of the sample, under 2.5% falls within the top ten clones. The sequenced sample was peripheral blood. Every receptor here comes from a middle-aged man who had recovered from COVID-19.

The chain carries TRBV18 and TRBJ2-3, with TRBD2 identical over 9 bases. This CDR3 is 15 amino acids long. Trimming took 4 bases from V and 5 from J; bases not matched to a gene: 7. Germline-derived CDR1 and CDR2 are KGHSH and LQKENI. The CDR3 region has the DNA TGTGCCAGCTCACGTCTGCGCGGGGGGGAAGATACGCAGTATTTT. Its translation is CASSRLRGGEDTQYF.

The V and J genes are TRBV4-3 and TRBJ2-5, with D possibly matching TRBD2 (6 bases). CDR3 length equals 14 residues. Germline V CDR1 and CDR2: LGHNA, YSLEER. Trimming stripped 2 bases from V and 2 bases from J, with 9 bases between. CDR3 region: CASSQSGRQETQYF. CDR3 coding DNA: TGCGCCAGCAGCCAATCAGGGAGGCAAGAGACCCAGTACTTC.

The J gene is TRBJ1-4, the V gene TRBV12-3 or TRBV12-4; D possibly corresponds to TRBD1 (5 bases). CDR3 size: 13 residues. V lost 6 bases and J lost 9, with 14 bases in between. The CDR3 DNA is TGTGCCAGCAGCCAGGACATGTTTCAAAAACTGTTTTTT. Its protein product is CASSQDMFQKLFF.

The sample holds one count of this clone. This rearrangement joins TRBV4-3 to TRBJ2-5, with 9 bases aligning to TRBD2. The CDR3 has 15 amino acids. CDR1 and CDR2 from the germline V gene are LGHNA and YSLEER. The V segment lost 0 bases and the J segment 3 bases; nucleotides outside the gene matches: 2. CDR3 nucleotide sequence: TGCGCCAGCAGCCAAGATAGACTAGCGGAAGAGACCCAGTACTTC. This translates into CASSQDRLAEETQYF.

This sequence joins TRBV30 and TRBJ2-5, with D tentatively TRBD2 (5 bases). The CDR3 runs 13 residues. Germline CDR1 is GTSNPN and CDR2 is SVGIG (reference sequence). The V end lost 2 bases, the J end lost 2 bases, and 9 bases lay between the germline ends. CDR3 DNA: TGTGCCTGGAGTCGAGGGCAGCAAGAGACCCAGTACTTC. This gives the protein CAWSRGQQETQYF.

The chain employs TRBV6-4 and TRBJ1-1; no firm D call. Germline V lookup: CDR1 MRHNA, CDR2 SNTAGT. The CDR3 is made up of 13 amino acids. Trimming cost V 5 bases and J 1 base, with 8 bases left between them. Here the CDR3 DNA reads TGTGCCAGCAGTTGGGAGGAGAACACTGAAGCTTTCTTT. This codes for CASSWEENTEAFF.